A single sample gave rise to the 21 T cell receptor beta chains below, sequenced in a study of CD8 T cells in ankylosing spondylitis. Study-wide results and limits: Seemingly distinctive of ankylosing spondylitis blood was a TCR beta motif formed by eight highly homologous variants.

Their antigens remain unidentified. MiXCR, applied by TCRdb to the 5' RACE reads, yields one record per CDR3 protein. The sample contains some 400,000 distinct CDR3 sequences, more than 20% of which appear only once. The sample comprised blood, either unsorted or a sorted T cell fraction (not recorded which). These receptors all stem from a male donor with ankylosing spondylitis.

At least ten counts were recorded for this clonotype. The chain is built from TRBV5-1 and TRBJ2-3, with D possibly TRBD2 on 6 matching bases. Trimming took 1 base from V and 4 from J, leaving 13 bases between them. Germline values: CDR1 SGHRS, CDR2 YFSETQ. There are 15 residues in the CDR3. The CDR3 loop reads CASSLRQPGADTQYF. DNA for the CDR3: TGCGCCAGCAGCTTGCGACAGCCGGGGGCAGATACGCAGTATTTT.

The sample holds a few counts of this clonotype. The chain is built from TRBV11-3 and TRBJ1-1, with D unresolved. V shed 5 bases and J shed 5 bases, with 12 bases lying between them. The CDR3 sequence is 13 residues long. CDR1 and CDR2 (germline): SGHNT, YENEEA. The CDR3 reads CASSPRMGTEAFF. CDR3 DNA sequence: TGTGCCAGCAGCCCGAGAATGGGAACTGAAGCTTTCTTT.

This clonotype turned up a few times. The J gene is TRBJ2-7, the V gene TRBV6-1; 9 nucleotides line up with TRBD2. CDR3 size: 14 residues. V shed 7 bases, J shed 3 bases, and the junction held 7 bases outside the gene matches. Germline CDR1 and CDR2: MNHNS and SASEGT. The CDR3 protein is CASKRLAELYEQYF. The CDR3 nucleotides are TGTGCCAGCAAGAGACTAGCGGAACTCTACGAGCAGTACTTC.

The rearrangement joins TRBV24-1 to TRBJ2-1, with 14 bases lining up with TRBD2. V shed 7 bases, J shed 7 bases, and the junction held 5 bases outside the gene matches. Germline V gene lookup returns CDR1 KGHDR and CDR2 SFDVKD. The CDR3 runs 15 residues. This CDR3 is CATRGTSGRVNEQFF. In nucleotides, the CDR3 is TGTGCCACCAGGGGGACTAGCGGGAGAGTAAATGAGCAGTTCTTC.

The sample holds a few counts of this clonotype. This sequence joins TRBV4-1 and TRBJ1-5; 7 bases fit TRBD1. Germline V lookup: CDR1 MGHRA, CDR2 YSYEKL. Trimming removed 0 bases from V and 4 bases from J; junction bases left unmatched: 6. The CDR3 totals 16 residues. Written as DNA, the CDR3 is TGCGCCAGCAGCCAAGATTTGACAGGGCCGAATCAGCCCCAGCATTTT. Its protein product is CASSQDLTGPNQPQHF.

The gene calls are TRBV20-1 and TRBJ2-7; 9 bases fit TRBD1. CDR1 and CDR2 (germline): DFQATT, SNEGSKA (reference sequence). This CDR3 is built from 16 residues. With 0 bases clipped from V and 1 base from J, the junction kept 7 bases outside the gene matches. CDR3 sequence (DNA): TGCAGTGCTAGAGAGTCCGGGACAGGGTTTTCCTACGAGCAGTACTTC. Amino acid sequence: CSARESGTGFSYEQYF.

The chain combines TRBV4-1 with TRBJ2-1; a possible D gene is TRBD2 (5 bases). Germline lookup yields CDR1 MGHRA and CDR2 YSYEKL. This CDR3 has 19 residues. With 2 bases removed from V and 0 bases from J, the gap between germline ends came to 20 bases. CDR3 amino acids: CASSQTIPGGPSSYNEQFF. DNA for the CDR3: TGCGCCAGCAGCCAAACAATCCCAGGCGGGCCGAGCTCCTACAATGAGCAGTTCTTC.

This clonotype occurred many times. The V gene is TRBV4-2, the J gene TRBJ2-3; 9 nucleotides agree with TRBD1. CDR1 LGHNA and CDR2 YNFKEQ come from the germline V gene. The trim removed 5 bases at V and 2 bases at J, leaving 5 bases unmatched. The CDR3 loop spans 15 amino acids. The CDR3 DNA reads as TGTGCCAGCAGCTCCCAACAGGGGGCCACAGATACGCAGTATTTT. Protein: CASSSQQGATDTQYF.

This clonotype was observed a few times. Here the CDR3 reads CASSQDWTGGLEKLFF. The CDR3, as DNA: TGCGCCAGCAGCCAAGATTGGACAGGGGGTCTGGAAAAACTGTTTTTT. This chain uses TRBV4-3 with TRBJ1-4; 10 bases are shared with TRBD1. V was clipped by 0 bases and J by 8 bases; unmatched bases: 6. Per germline, CDR1 LGHNA and CDR2 YSLEER. The CDR3 runs to 16 residues.

The sample holds a few counts of this clonotype. The chain combines TRBV20-1 with TRBJ2-5; maybe TRBD2 (6 bases). The CDR3 has 15 amino acids. V was cut by 6 bases and J by 4 bases, with 21 bases left in between. Per germline, CDR1 DFQATT and CDR2 SNEGSKA (reference sequence). CDR3 sequence: CSAHKGGGGSETQYF. The CDR3 region has the DNA TGCAGTGCACACAAGGGCGGAGGAGGGTCAGAGACCCAGTACTTC.

This chain uses TRBV7-9 with TRBJ2-1; the D gene is possibly TRBD1 (5 bases). The CDR3 is 12 residues long. Germline CDR1 is SEHNR and CDR2 is FQNEAQ (reference sequence). V lost 5 bases and J 10 bases, leaving 12 bases between the germline ends. The CDR3 coding sequence is TGTGCCAGCAGCGAGGACACCCGGGAGCAGTTCTTC. Translated: CASSEDTREQFF.

This clonotype was detected once. Since a much larger clone is just one base distant, this may be a read error. The rearrangement joins TRBV6-1 to TRBJ2-2, with TRBD2 matching 12 bases. CDR3 size: 15 residues. V shed 6 bases and J 5 bases; nucleotides not matched to a gene: 4. CDR1 MNHNS and CDR2 SASEGT come from the germline V gene. DNA of the CDR3: TGTGCCAGCAGGGCCGGGACTAGCGGGACCGGGGAGCTGTTTTTT. Protein: CASRAGTSGTGELFF.

This clonotype was counted at least ten times. This sequence joins TRBV15 and TRBJ2-3; no clear D gene. The germline CDR1 and CDR2 sequences are LNHNV and YYDKDF (reference sequence). Trimming removed 1 base from V and 2 bases from J, with 10 bases in between. The CDR3 runs to 15 residues. The CDR3 DNA reads as TGTGCCACCAGCAGAGGAGCATTCGACACAGATACGCAGTATTTT. It translates to CATSRGAFDTDTQYF.

This clonotype was seen a few times. The chain couples TRBV7-2 to TRBJ1-2; no firm D call. Per germline, CDR1 SGHTA and CDR2 FQGNSA. V lost 3 bases and J 7 bases, leaving 9 bases between the germline ends. The CDR3 has 12 residues. CDR3 in amino acids: CASSFVESGYTF. CDR3 bases: TGTGCCAGCAGCTTCGTTGAAAGTGGCTACACCTTC.

A few counts support this clonotype. Here the CDR3 reads CASSSSREEQYF. CDR3 sequence (DNA): TGTGCCAGCAGTTCCTCCAGGGAGGAGCAGTACTTC. The genes are TRBV7-2 and TRBJ2-7; D may correspond to TRBD1 or TRBD2 (5 bases each). The CDR3 sequence is 12 residues long. V was cut by 6 bases and J by 7 bases, with 13 bases left in between. Germline CDR1 and CDR2: SGHTA and FQGNSA. The variable domain in full, with the rest retrieved from reference TRBV7-2 and TRBJ2-7, is GAGVSQSPSNKVTEKGKDVELRCDPISGHTALYWYRQSLGQGLEFLIYFQGNSAPDKSGLPSDRFSAERTGGSVSTLTIQRTQQEDSAVYLCASSSSREEQYFGPGTRLTVT.

The chain recombines TRBV7-3 with TRBJ2-7; D not resolved. The CDR3 loop spans 13 amino acids. Trimming removed 5 bases at V and 6 bases at J, with 14 bases between. The germline CDR1 and CDR2 sequences are SGHTA and FQGTGA. This chain's CDR3 is CASSSSNTGEQYF. CDR3 sequence (DNA): TGTGCCAGCAGCAGCTCCAATACCGGCGAGCAGTACTTC.

The table lists this clonotype with a few counts. The chain recombines TRBV29-1 with TRBJ1-3; a possible D gene is TRBD1 (5 bases). This CDR3 has 13 residues. CDR1 is SQVTM, CDR2 ANQGSEA, per germline. Between the trimmed V and J ends, which lost 6 bases and 4 bases, there was a span of 13 bases. CDR3: CSVSTGGGNTIYF. CDR3 DNA: TGCAGCGTGAGCACAGGCGGAGGAAACACCATATATTTT.

The genes are TRBV28 and TRBJ1-2, with 9 bases identical to TRBD1. With V trimmed by 6 bases and J by 4 bases, 3 bases remained unmatched. The CDR3 totals 13 residues. Germline V lookup: CDR1 MDHEN, CDR2 SYDVKM. The CDR3 DNA reads as TGTGCCAGCAGAACAGGGGGCGGCTATGGCTACACCTTC. Protein: CASRTGGGYGYTF.

V and J are TRBV7-3 and TRBJ2-1; D not resolved. The CDR3 spans 13 residues. Trimming stripped 5 bases from V and 6 bases from J, with 11 bases between. CDR1 and CDR2 (germline): SGHTA, FQGTGA. The CDR3 DNA follows: TGTGCCAGCAGCCAACAGCCCGGCAATGAGCAGTTCTTC. Its protein product is CASSQQPGNEQFF.

This clonotype was recorded at least ten times. This rearrangement joins TRBV5-1 to TRBJ1-1; D remains ambiguous. The germline gives CDR1 SGHRS, CDR2 YFSETQ. The V and J ends lost 0 bases and 5 bases respectively, with 11 bases between them. The CDR3 extends over 14 amino acids. The CDR3 is CASSLVGVETEAFF. The CDR3 region has the DNA TGCGCCAGCAGCTTGGTTGGGGTGGAGACTGAAGCTTTCTTT.

Only a few counts were recorded for this clonotype. The chain joins TRBV11-2 to TRBJ1-1; D uncertain. This CDR3 has 12 amino acids. Germline CDR1 SGHAT, CDR2 FQNNGV. Trimming pared 5 bases from V and 6 bases from J, leaving 10 bases between. The chain's CDR3 is CASSPRSPEAFF. The CDR3 DNA follows: TGTGCCAGCAGCCCCAGGTCTCCTGAAGCTTTCTTT.